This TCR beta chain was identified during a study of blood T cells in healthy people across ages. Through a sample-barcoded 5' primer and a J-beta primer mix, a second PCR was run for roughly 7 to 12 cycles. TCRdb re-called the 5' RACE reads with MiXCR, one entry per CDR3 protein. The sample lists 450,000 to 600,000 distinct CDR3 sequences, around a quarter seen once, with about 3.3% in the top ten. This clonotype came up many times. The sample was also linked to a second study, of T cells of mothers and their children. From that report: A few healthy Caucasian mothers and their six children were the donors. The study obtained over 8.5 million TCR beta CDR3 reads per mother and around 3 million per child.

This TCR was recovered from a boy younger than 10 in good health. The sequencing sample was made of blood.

The DNA of the CDR3 is TGTGCCAGCAGTTCGATCCGGGACAGGGGGCGGGAGACCCAGTACTTC. This codes for CASSSIRDRGRETQYF. This chain uses TRBV6-5 with TRBJ2-5; 12 nucleotides match TRBD1. Germline-derived CDR1 and CDR2 are MNHEY and SVGAGI. The junction had 8 bases not matched to a gene; V was cut back by 4 bases and J by 5 bases. The CDR3 length is 16 residues.